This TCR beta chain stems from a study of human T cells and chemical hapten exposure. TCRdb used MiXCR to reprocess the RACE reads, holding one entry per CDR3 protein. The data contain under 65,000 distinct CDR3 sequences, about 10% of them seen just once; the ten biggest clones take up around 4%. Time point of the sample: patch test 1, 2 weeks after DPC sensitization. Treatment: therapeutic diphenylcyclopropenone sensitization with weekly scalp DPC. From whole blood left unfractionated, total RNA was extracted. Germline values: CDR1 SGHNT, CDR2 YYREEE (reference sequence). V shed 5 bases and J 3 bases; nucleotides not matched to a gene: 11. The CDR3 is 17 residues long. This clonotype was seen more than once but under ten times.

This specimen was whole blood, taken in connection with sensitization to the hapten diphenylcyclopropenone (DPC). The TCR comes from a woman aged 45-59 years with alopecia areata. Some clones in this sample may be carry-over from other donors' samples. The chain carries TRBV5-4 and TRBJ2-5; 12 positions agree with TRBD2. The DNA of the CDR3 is TGTGCCAGCAGTCGTTATCTTGGACTAGCGGGAAAAGAGACCCAGTACTTC. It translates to CASSRYLGLAGKETQYF.